One TCR beta chain is described in this entry. As yet, its antigen is unknown. TCRdb keeps only in-frame clones here, not all; method: immunoSEQ multiplex PCR. The sample includes 25,000 to 35,000 clones, more than 70% of them seen just once. The CDR3 extends over 14 amino acids. Germline-derived CDR1 and CDR2 are SGHRS and YFSETQ. V was pared by 0 bases and J by 5 bases, with 11 bases between. Over chemoradiotherapy, repertoires were sampled more than once. This sample is part of a study of chemoradiotherapy in HPV16-positive cancers. Study context: Candidate HPV-specific clones and shared TCR motifs came from two HPV16-positive patients. Findings and limits, study-wide: For HPV16-positive patients, expanding HPV-responsive T cells associated with longer recurrence-free survival. Non-HPV-specific T cells did not expand in tumors during treatment, whereas candidate HPV-specific clones and E7-related motifs did.

V usage is TRBV5-1 and J usage is TRBJ2-5, with D unclear. Sample: blood, taken from a patient who underwent chemoradiotherapy. This sequence was found in a human donor with HPV-associated anogenital cancer. The CDR3 is CASSLALQSETQYF. The CDR3 DNA reads as TGCGCCAGCAGCTTGGCCCTTCAGTCGGAGACCCAGTACTTC.